These T cell receptor beta chains were read from a single sample in a study of vaccination and CD4 T cells after COVID-19. MiXCR was run by TCRdb on the PCR reads, yielding one entry per CDR3 protein. This sample carries 13,000 or so distinct CDR3 sequences, about 30% of them seen once, and the ten largest clones take 8.3%. Antigens for these TCRs are unknown. What was sequenced was CD4+ T cells from blood, cultured in vitro. These TCRs come from a human donor who had recovered from COVID-19. CDR3s include the opening cysteine and the closing phenylalanine or tryptophan. D genes are given only for firm matches. The size entry is marked missing in some rows and otherwise reads once, few, many or a size class.

J: TRBJ1-6
size: -
V: TRBV5-1
D: -
CDR3: CASSNSSSYNSPLHF
DNA: TGCGCCAGCTCCAATTCCAGCTCCTATAATTCACCCCTCCACTTT

J: TRBJ1-1
size: -
V: TRBV14
D: -
CDR3: CASSRIAGGKTEAFF
DNA: TGTGCCAGCAGTCGAATTGCGGGGGGAAAAACTGAAGCTTTCTTT

J: TRBJ2-3
size: few
V: TRBV5-1
D: -
CDR3: CASSIGGASTDTQYF
DNA: TGCGCCAGCAGCATCGGGGGAGCCAGCACAGATACGCAGTATTTT

J: TRBJ1-2
size: -
V: TRBV27
D: -
CDR3: CASSFHGGEGYTF
DNA: TGTGCCAGCAGTTTCCACGGAGGTGAAGGCTACACCTTC

J: TRBJ2-3
size: -
V: TRBV20-1
D: -
CDR3: CSARNSGRRADTQYF
DNA: TGCAGTGCAAGGAACTCGGGAAGACGAGCGGATACGCAGTATTTT

J: TRBJ1-2
size: few
V: TRBV10-1
D: -
CDR3: CASSEDSTNYGYTF
DNA: TGCGCCAGCAGTGAGGACAGCACTAACTATGGCTACACCTTC

J: TRBJ1-1
size: few
V: TRBV30
D: -
CDR3: CAWGRRNTEAFF
DNA: TGTGCCTGGGGAAGGCGGAACACTGAAGCTTTCTTT

J: TRBJ2-1
size: -
V: TRBV11-3
D: TRBD1
CDR3: CASSFRDRADNEQFF
DNA: TGTGCCAGCAGCTTCCGGGACAGGGCCGACAATGAGCAGTTCTTC

J: TRBJ1-6
size: -
V: TRBV20-1
D: -
CDR3: CSARVEGVYNSPLHF
DNA: TGCAGTGCTAGAGTTGAGGGGGTATATAATTCACCCCTCCACTTT

J: TRBJ2-5
size: -
V: TRBV27
D: -
CDR3: CASSFQGMETQYF
DNA: TGTGCCAGCAGTTTTCAGGGAATGGAGACCCAGTACTTC

J: TRBJ1-2
size: few
V: TRBV7-9
D: -
CDR3: CASSSLGGRNYGYTF
DNA: TGTGCCAGCAGCTCACTTGGGGGGCGTAACTATGGCTACACCTTC

J: TRBJ2-2
size: -
V: TRBV6-4
D: TRBD1
CDR3: CASSVSGGVTGELFF
DNA: TGTGCCAGCAGTGTATCAGGGGGCGTCACCGGGGAGCTGTTTTTT

J: TRBJ1-4
size: -
V: TRBV29-1
D: TRBD1
CDR3: CSDPTGDIATNEKLFF
DNA: TGCAGCGACCCTACAGGGGACATTGCAACTAATGAAAAACTGTTTTTT

J: TRBJ2-3
size: -
V: TRBV7-9
D: -
CDR3: CASSRWGDSRTDTQYF
DNA: TGTGCCAGCAGCCGTTGGGGGGACTCTCGCACAGATACGCAGTATTTT

J: TRBJ1-2
size: -
V: TRBV7-2
D: TRBD1
CDR3: CASSSWDRENYGYTF
DNA: TGTGCCAGCAGCTCCTGGGACAGGGAGAACTATGGCTACACCTTC

J: TRBJ1-1
size: -
V: TRBV20-1
D: -
CDR3: CSARGPQGFVTEAFF
DNA: TGCAGTGCTAGAGGGCCTCAGGGGTTTGTCACTGAAGCTTTCTTT

J: TRBJ2-1
size: few
V: TRBV20-1
D: -
CDR3: CSAERDKVFF
DNA: TGCAGTGCTGAGCGGGACAAGGTGTTCTTC

J: TRBJ1-2
size: -
V: TRBV19
D: -
CDR3: CASRDLYGYTF
DNA: TGTGCCAGTAGGGACCTCTATGGCTACACCTTC

J: TRBJ2-7
size: once
V: TRBV11-3
D: TRBD1
CDR3: CASSIRDSQYEQYF
DNA: TGTGCCAGCAGCATCCGGGACAGTCAGTACGAGCAGTACTTC

J: TRBJ1-2
size: -
V: TRBV7-9
D: -
CDR3: CASSFLFGDGYTF
DNA: TGTGCCAGCAGCTTTTTATTTGGGGATGGCTACACCTTC

J: TRBJ1-2
size: -
V: TRBV9
D: TRBD1
CDR3: CASSALDSETGTVRCYTF
DNA: TGTGCCAGCAGCGCACTAGATAGCGAGACAGGGACCGTCCGATGCTACACCTTC

J: TRBJ1-1
size: few
V: TRBV6-1
D: -
CDR3: CASSPLNTEAFF
DNA: TGTGCCAGCAGCCCCTTGAACACTGAAGCTTTCTTT

J: TRBJ1-3
size: -
V: TRBV19
D: -
CDR3: CASSIPGVDTIYF
DNA: TGTGCCAGTAGTATCCCAGGGGTGGACACCATATATTTT

J: TRBJ1-6
size: -
V: TRBV19
D: -
CDR3: CASATVTASPLHF
DNA: TGTGCCAGCGCCACGGTTACAGCTTCACCCCTCCACTTT

J: TRBJ1-1
size: few
V: TRBV7-9
D: -
CDR3: CASSLGGHAEAFF
DNA: TGTGCCAGCAGCTTAGGGGGCCACGCTGAAGCTTTCTTT

J: TRBJ2-3
size: -
V: TRBV7-2
D: -
CDR3: CASSQRGRGQGFPDTQYF
DNA: TGTGCCAGCAGCCAAAGGGGAAGAGGGCAGGGGTTTCCAGATACGCAGTATTTT

J: TRBJ1-1
size: -
V: TRBV10-3
D: -
CDR3: CAISEGEGTEAFF
DNA: TGTGCCATCAGTGAGGGAGAGGGCACTGAAGCTTTCTTT

J: TRBJ1-1
size: -
V: TRBV7-9
D: -
CDR3: CASSLSGGVEAFF
DNA: TGTGCCAGCAGCCTTTCCGGGGGCGTTGAAGCTTTCTTT

J: TRBJ2-2
size: -
V: TRBV12-3/TRBV12-4
D: -
CDR3: CASSRVGELFF
DNA: TGTGCCAGCAGTAGGGTCGGGGAGCTGTTTTTT

J: TRBJ1-1
size: -
V: TRBV7-2
D: TRBD1
CDR3: CASSLPTGVNTEAFF
DNA: TGTGCCAGCAGCTTACCAACAGGGGTGAACACTGAAGCTTTCTTT

J: TRBJ1-2
size: -
V: TRBV7-2
D: -
CDR3: CASSLHARNLNYGYTF
DNA: TGTGCCAGCAGCTTACACGCCCGAAACCTAAACTATGGCTACACCTTC

J: TRBJ2-3
size: -
V: TRBV3-1
D: TRBD2
CDR3: CASSRQIAGGHSTDTQYF
DNA: TGTGCCAGCAGCCGGCAGATAGCGGGGGGCCATAGCACAGATACGCAGTATTTT

J: TRBJ2-7
size: few
V: TRBV6-2/TRBV6-3
D: TRBD2
CDR3: CASSYERGRGGPYVEQYF
DNA: TGTGCCAGCAGTTACGAGCGGGGTCGGGGGGGACCCTACGTGGAGCAGTACTTC

J: TRBJ2-3
size: -
V: TRBV5-1
D: TRBD1
CDR3: CASSPDRGLEDTQYF
DNA: TGCGCCAGCAGCCCAGACAGGGGGCTTGAAGATACGCAGTATTTT

J: TRBJ2-1
size: -
V: TRBV2
D: TRBD1
CDR3: CASSELTGGWLLGSYNEQFF
DNA: TGTGCCAGCAGTGAACTGACAGGGGGCTGGTTACTAGGCTCCTACAATGAGCAGTTCTTC

J: TRBJ2-7
size: few
V: TRBV24-1
D: -
CDR3: CATSDPTRGSEQYF
DNA: TGTGCCACCAGTGATCCCACCCGAGGATCCGAGCAGTACTTC

J: TRBJ2-5
size: medium-sized
V: TRBV29-1
D: TRBD1
CDR3: CSAGQNQETQYF
DNA: TGCAGCGCGGGACAGAACCAAGAGACCCAGTACTTC

J: TRBJ2-2
size: -
V: TRBV5-1
D: -
CDR3: CASSLLAVNTGELFF
DNA: TGCGCCAGCAGCTTGTTAGCGGTGAACACCGGGGAGCTGTTTTTT

J: TRBJ2-2
size: -
V: TRBV19
D: -
CDR3: CASSISAGELFF
DNA: TGTGCCAGTAGTATCAGCGCCGGGGAGCTGTTTTTT

J: TRBJ2-5
size: -
V: TRBV4-1
D: -
CDR3: CASSQTENPRIGETQYF
DNA: TGCGCCAGCAGCCAAACGGAAAACCCTCGGATCGGGGAGACCCAGTACTTC

J: TRBJ1-1
size: -
V: TRBV6-1
D: -
CDR3: CASTQSEKGEAFF
DNA: TGTGCCAGCACTCAAAGCGAGAAAGGTGAAGCTTTCTTT

J: TRBJ2-6
size: -
V: TRBV12-3/TRBV12-4
D: -
CDR3: CASREAGANVLTF
DNA: TGTGCCAGCAGGGAGGCGGGGGCCAACGTCCTGACTTTC

J: TRBJ2-7
size: few
V: TRBV9
D: TRBD1
CDR3: CASSVGQGRSEQYF
DNA: TGTGCCAGCAGCGTAGGACAGGGTCGAAGCGAGCAGTACTTC

J: TRBJ1-4
size: few
V: TRBV7-9
D: -
CDR3: CASSPPGTLSGYEKLFF
DNA: TGTGCCAGCAGTCCGCCCGGGACATTGTCGGGATATGAAAAACTGTTTTTT

J: TRBJ2-5
size: -
V: TRBV15
D: -
CDR3: CATSRDLAIGETQYF
DNA: TGTGCCACCAGCAGAGACTTAGCTATCGGGGAGACCCAGTACTTC

J: TRBJ1-2
size: medium-sized
V: TRBV15
D: -
CDR3: CATSRAISLSDYGYTF
DNA: TGTGCCACCAGCAGAGCTATCAGTTTGTCGGACTATGGCTACACCTTC

J: TRBJ2-1
size: -
V: TRBV18
D: -
CDR3: CASSPTPAGAEQFF
DNA: TGTGCCAGCTCACCCACTCCCGCGGGGGCTGAGCAGTTCTTC

J: TRBJ1-6
size: -
V: TRBV5-6
D: -
CDR3: CASSSRRRQANSPLHF
DNA: TGTGCCAGCAGCAGCCGGAGAAGACAGGCCAATTCACCCCTCCACTTT

J: TRBJ2-7
size: few
V: TRBV6-5
D: TRBD1
CDR3: CASSYWDRGRMRFGQYF
DNA: TGTGCCAGCAGTTACTGGGACAGGGGGCGCATGAGATTCGGGCAGTACTTC

J: TRBJ1-1
size: -
V: TRBV18
D: -
CDR3: CASSPPGHLNTEAFF
DNA: TGTGCCAGCTCACCACCGGGACACCTGAACACTGAAGCTTTCTTT

J: TRBJ2-3
size: few
V: TRBV7-9
D: -
CDR3: CASSSPFTDTQYF
DNA: TGTGCCAGCAGCTCCCCATTCACAGATACGCAGTATTTT

J: TRBJ1-6
size: few
V: TRBV12-3/TRBV12-4
D: -
CDR3: CASRTSDYNSPLHF
DNA: TGTGCCAGCAGAACTTCAGATTATAATTCACCCCTCCACTTT

J: TRBJ1-2
size: medium-sized
V: TRBV6-2/TRBV6-3
D: TRBD1
CDR3: CASGDPGTENNGYTF
DNA: TGTGCCAGCGGGGACCCCGGGACAGAGAATAATGGCTACACCTTC

J: TRBJ1-5
size: once
V: TRBV7-2
D: -
CDR3: CASSLASSGGNTQHF
DNA: TGTGCCAGCAGCTTAGCCTCTAGCGGGGGTAATACGCAGCATTTT